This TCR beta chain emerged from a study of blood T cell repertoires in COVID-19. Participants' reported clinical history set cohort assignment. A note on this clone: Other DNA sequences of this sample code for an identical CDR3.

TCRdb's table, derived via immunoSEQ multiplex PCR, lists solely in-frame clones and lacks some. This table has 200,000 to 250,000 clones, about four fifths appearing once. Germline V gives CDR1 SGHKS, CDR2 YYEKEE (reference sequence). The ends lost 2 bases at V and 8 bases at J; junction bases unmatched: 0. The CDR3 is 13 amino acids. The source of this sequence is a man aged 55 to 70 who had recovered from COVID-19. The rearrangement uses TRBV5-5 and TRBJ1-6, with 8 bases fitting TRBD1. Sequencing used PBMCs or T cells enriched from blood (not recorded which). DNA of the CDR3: TGTGCCAGCAGCTTACAGGGGGATTCACCCCTCCACTTT. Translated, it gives CASSLQGDSPLHF.